This T cell receptor beta chain originates from a study of blood T cells in healthy people across ages. For the study at large: Capture by template switching was about one barcoded beta molecule per two T cells.

A second about 7 to 12 cycle PCR used barcoded and J-beta primers. TCRdb reprocessed the 5' RACE reads via MiXCR and lists one record per CDR3 protein. The sample has roughly 1.9 million distinct CDR3 sequences; roughly two fifths are singletons. CDR3 length: 16 residues. Per germline, CDR1 SGHRS and CDR2 YFSETQ. V was pared by 3 bases and J by 1 base, with 9 bases of the junction left unmatched. This rearrangement joins TRBV5-1 to TRBJ1-1, with 7 bases identical to TRBD1. The clonotype was recovered from a human donor in good health. Sequenced material: blood. CDR3 coding DNA: TGCGCCAGCAGCTGGGAGGGCCGACAGGGGAACACTGAAGCTTTCTTT. Protein product: CASSWEGRQGNTEAFF.